The rows below give T cell receptor beta chains drawn from one sample of a study of T cells in narcolepsy. The data were produced by immunoSEQ multiplex PCR, yet TCRdb's version contains in-frame clones alone and is incomplete. This sample yields more than 20,000 clones, of which roughly four fifths are seen a single time; 4% to 4.5% belongs to the top ten. Sequenced: memory (CD45RA-) CD4+ T cells from blood. The receptors derive from a human donor in good health. The CDR3 runs from the conserved cysteine through the conserved F or W. D genes are given only for firm matches. Clone size appears in some rows only: once, few, many, or a class for an expanded clone.

v_call,d_call,clone_size,j_call,cdr3_aa,cdr3_nt
TRBV2,.,.,TRBJ1-4,CASRGGVYSDLFF,TGTGCCAGCAGGGGTGGGGTTTACAGTGACCTGTTTTTT
TRBV2,.,.,TRBJ1-2,CASSEGGVGGYTF,TGTGCCAGCAGTGAAGGTGGCGTAGGTGGCTACACCTTC
TRBV6-5,.,once,TRBJ2-2,CASSYSYTGELFF,TGTGCCAGCAGTTACTCCTACACCGGGGAGCTGTTTTTT
TRBV10-2,.,.,TRBJ1-1,CASSESTKGTEAFF,TGCGCCAGCAGTGAGTCTACCAAGGGAACTGAAGCTTTCTTT
TRBV5-1,.,once,TRBJ2-6,CASSFGSGANVLTF,TGCGCCAGCAGCTTCGGCTCTGGGGCCAACGTCCTGACTTTC
TRBV6-5,.,.,TRBJ1-2,CASSADQGAYGYTF,TGTGCCAGCAGTGCCGACCAGGGCGCTTACGGCTACACCTTC
TRBV20-1,.,.,TRBJ2-5,CSASGGETQYF,TGCAGTGCTAGCGGGGGTGAGACCCAGTACTTC
TRBV6-1,TRBD1,.,TRBJ1-6,CASGHWGQVESPLHF,TGTGCCAGCGGCCACTGGGGACAGGTGGAGTCACCCCTCCACTTT
TRBV19,.,.,TRBJ2-5,CASSRVAHQETQYF,TGTGCCAGTAGTAGAGTGGCTCACCAAGAGACCCAGTACTTC
TRBV7-2,TRBD1,.,TRBJ1-1,CASSLSLPGQGNTEAFF,TGTGCCAGCAGCTTAAGTCTACCGGGACAGGGGAACACTGAAGCTTTCTTT
TRBV5-6,TRBD1,.,TRBJ2-3,CASSPGQARGTQYF,TGTGCCAGCAGCCCTGGACAGGCACGTGGGACGCAGTATTTT
TRBV11-2,.,.,TRBJ2-7,CASSQRGLNDRSYEQYF,TGTGCCAGCAGCCAAAGGGGATTAAATGATCGGTCCTACGAGCAGTACTTC
TRBV11-2,.,.,TRBJ2-1,CASSLEGTSYNEQFF,TGTGCCAGCAGCTTGGAGGGGACATCCTACAATGAGCAGTTCTTC
TRBV7-2,TRBD1,.,TRBJ1-3,CASSLGTGAGNTIYF,TGTGCCAGCAGCTTAGGAACAGGGGCTGGAAACACCATATATTTT
TRBV7-8,.,.,TRBJ2-5,CASSLFQTSQETQYF,TGTGCCAGCAGCTTATTCCAAACTAGTCAAGAGACCCAGTACTTC
TRBV11-2,.,.,TRBJ2-5,CASSLGWTRQETQYF,TGTGCCAGCAGCTTAGGTTGGACACGCCAAGAGACCCAGTACTTC
TRBV6-1,.,.,TRBJ2-1,CASNLGGAYNEQFF,TGTGCCAGCAACCTTGGCGGGGCCTACAATGAGCAGTTCTTC
TRBV29-1,TRBD1,few,TRBJ2-3,CSVVTGSQYF,TGCAGCGTCGTGACAGGGTCGCAGTATTTT
TRBV5-1,TRBD2,once,TRBJ2-5,CASTRGGSFQETQYF,TGCGCCAGCACCCGGGGGGGCTCCTTCCAAGAGACCCAGTACTTC
TRBV7-6,.,.,TRBJ1-1,CASSLGVMNTEAFF,TGTGCCAGCAGCTTAGGCGTCATGAACACTGAAGCTTTCTTT
TRBV7-6,TRBD1,.,TRBJ2-7,CASSEKTGGSLSSYEQYF,TGTGCCAGCAGCGAAAAGACAGGGGGCTCTTTGAGCTCCTACGAGCAGTACTTC
TRBV7-2,TRBD2,.,TRBJ2-7,CASSPTSGGAGRNEQYF,TGTGCCAGCAGCCCAACTAGCGGGGGGGCCGGTCGCAACGAGCAGTACTTC
TRBV5-1,TRBD1,.,TRBJ2-7,CASSLTGVYEQYF,TGCGCCAGCAGCTTGACAGGGGTCTACGAGCAGTACTTC
TRBV16,TRBD1,.,TRBJ2-7,CASSPDRGGEQYF,TGTGCCAGCAGCCCTGACAGGGGGGGCGAGCAGTACTTC
TRBV5-1,.,once,TRBJ2-2,CASSRENTGELFF,TGCGCCAGCAGCCGGGAGAACACCGGGGAGCTGTTTTTT